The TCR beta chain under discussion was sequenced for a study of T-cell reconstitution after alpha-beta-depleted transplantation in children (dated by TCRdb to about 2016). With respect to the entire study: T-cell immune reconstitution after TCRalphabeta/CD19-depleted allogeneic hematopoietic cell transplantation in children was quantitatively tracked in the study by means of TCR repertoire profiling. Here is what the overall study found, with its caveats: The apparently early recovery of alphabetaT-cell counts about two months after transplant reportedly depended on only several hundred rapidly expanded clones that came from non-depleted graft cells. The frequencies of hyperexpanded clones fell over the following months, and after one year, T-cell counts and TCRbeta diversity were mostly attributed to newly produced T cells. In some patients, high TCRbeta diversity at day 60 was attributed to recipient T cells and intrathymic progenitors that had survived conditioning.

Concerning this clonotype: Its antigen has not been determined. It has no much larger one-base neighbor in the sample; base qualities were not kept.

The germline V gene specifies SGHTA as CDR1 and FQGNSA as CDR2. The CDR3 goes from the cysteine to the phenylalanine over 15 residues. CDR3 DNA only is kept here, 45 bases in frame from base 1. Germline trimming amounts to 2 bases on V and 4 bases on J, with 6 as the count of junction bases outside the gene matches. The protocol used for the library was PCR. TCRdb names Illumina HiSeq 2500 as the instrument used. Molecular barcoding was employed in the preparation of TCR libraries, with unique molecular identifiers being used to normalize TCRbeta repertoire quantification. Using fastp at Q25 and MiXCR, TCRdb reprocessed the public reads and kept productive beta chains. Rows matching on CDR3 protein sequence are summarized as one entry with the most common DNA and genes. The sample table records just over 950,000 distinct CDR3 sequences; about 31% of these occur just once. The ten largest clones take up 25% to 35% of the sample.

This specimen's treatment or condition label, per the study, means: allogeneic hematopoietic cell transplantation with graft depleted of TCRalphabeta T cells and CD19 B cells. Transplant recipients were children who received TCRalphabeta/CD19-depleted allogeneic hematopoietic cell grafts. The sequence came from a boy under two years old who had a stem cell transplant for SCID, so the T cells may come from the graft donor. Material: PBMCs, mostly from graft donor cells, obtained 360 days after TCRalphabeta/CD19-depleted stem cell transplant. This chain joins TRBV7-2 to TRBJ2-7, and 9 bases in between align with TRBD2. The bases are TGTGCCAGCAGCTTATGGAGCGGGGGGTCGTACGAGCAGTACTTC. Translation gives CASSLWSGGSYEQYF.